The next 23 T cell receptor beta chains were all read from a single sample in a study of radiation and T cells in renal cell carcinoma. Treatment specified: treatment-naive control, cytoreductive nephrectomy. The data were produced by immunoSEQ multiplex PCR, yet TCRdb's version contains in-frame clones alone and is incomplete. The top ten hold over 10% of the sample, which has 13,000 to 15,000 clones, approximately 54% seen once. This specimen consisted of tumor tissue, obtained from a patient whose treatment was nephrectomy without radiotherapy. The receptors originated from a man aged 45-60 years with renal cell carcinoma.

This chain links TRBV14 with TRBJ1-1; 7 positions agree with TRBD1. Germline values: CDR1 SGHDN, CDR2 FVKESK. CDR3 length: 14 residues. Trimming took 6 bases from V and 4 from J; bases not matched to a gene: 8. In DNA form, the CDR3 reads TGTGCCAGCAGTCAGCGCTCAGGGGGCACTGAAGCTTTCTTT. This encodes CASSQRSGGTEAFF.

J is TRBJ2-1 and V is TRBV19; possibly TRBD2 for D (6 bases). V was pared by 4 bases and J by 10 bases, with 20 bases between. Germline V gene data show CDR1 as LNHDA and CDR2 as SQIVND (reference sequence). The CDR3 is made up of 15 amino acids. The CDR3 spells CASSTYTGTGDEQFF. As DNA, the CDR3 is TGTGCCAGTAGTACCTATACCGGGACTGGAGACGAGCAGTTCTTC.

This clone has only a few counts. CDR3 residues: CASSIDGSAGRQGYTF. CDR3 sequence (DNA): TGTGCCAGTAGTATAGATGGTTCGGCAGGGAGGCAAGGCTACACCTTC. V usage is TRBV19 and J usage is TRBJ1-2, with D perhaps TRBD1 (5 bases). Trimming left V 0 bases short and J 8 bases short, with 19 bases between. Per the germline V gene, CDR1 is LNHDA and CDR2 is SQIVND (reference sequence). The CDR3 runs to 16 residues.

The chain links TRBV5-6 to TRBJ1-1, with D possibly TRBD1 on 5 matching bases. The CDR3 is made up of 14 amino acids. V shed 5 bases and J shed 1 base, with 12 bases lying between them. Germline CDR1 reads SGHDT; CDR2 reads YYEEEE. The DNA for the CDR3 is TGTGCCAGCAGGGAGGCAGACAGGAACACTGAAGCTTTCTTT. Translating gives CASREADRNTEAFF.

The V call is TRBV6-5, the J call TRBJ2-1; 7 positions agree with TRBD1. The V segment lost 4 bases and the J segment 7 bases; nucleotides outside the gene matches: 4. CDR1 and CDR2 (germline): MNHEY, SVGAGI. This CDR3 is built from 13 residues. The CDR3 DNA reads TGTGCCAGCAGTTTACTACAGGGGAATGAGCAGTTCTTC. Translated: CASSLLQGNEQFF.

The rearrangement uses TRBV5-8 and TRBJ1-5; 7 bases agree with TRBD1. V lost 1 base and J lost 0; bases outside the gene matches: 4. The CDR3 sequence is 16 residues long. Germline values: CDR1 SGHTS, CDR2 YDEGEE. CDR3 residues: CASSLYRGNSNQPQHF. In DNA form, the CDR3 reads TGTGCCAGCAGCTTGTACAGGGGTAATAGCAATCAGCCCCAGCATTTT.

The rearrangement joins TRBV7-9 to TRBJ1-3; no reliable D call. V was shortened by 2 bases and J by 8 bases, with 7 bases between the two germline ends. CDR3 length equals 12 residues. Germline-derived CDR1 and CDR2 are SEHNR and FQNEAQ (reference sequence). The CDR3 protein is CASSLSTDTIYF. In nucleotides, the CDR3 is TGTGCCAGCAGCTTATCGACGGACACCATATATTTT.

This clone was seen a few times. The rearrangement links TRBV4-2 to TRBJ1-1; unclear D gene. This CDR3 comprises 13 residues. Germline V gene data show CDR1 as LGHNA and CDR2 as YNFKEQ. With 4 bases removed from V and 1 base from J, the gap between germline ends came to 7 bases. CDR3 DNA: TGTGCCAGCAGCCCATTCCCGAACACTGAAGCTTTCTTT. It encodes CASSPFPNTEAFF.

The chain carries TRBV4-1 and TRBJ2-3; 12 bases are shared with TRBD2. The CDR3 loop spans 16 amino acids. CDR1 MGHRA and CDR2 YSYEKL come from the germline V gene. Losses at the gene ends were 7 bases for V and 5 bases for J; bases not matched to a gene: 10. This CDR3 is CASTASGGAKKDTQYF. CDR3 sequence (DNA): TGCGCCAGCACCGCTAGCGGGGGGGCCAAGAAAGATACGCAGTATTTT.

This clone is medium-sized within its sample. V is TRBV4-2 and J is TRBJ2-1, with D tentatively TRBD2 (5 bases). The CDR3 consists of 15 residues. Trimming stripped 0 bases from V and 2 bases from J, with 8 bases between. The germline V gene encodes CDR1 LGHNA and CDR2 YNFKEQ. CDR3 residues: CASSQELEAYNEQFF. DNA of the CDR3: TGTGCCAGCAGCCAAGAACTAGAGGCCTACAATGAGCAGTTCTTC.

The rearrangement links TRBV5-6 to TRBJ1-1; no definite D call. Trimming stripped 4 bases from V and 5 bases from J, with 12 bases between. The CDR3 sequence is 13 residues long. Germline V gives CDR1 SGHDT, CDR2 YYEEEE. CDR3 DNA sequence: TGTGCCAGCAGCCCCATAGGGAGGACTGAAGCTTTCTTT. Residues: CASSPIGRTEAFF.

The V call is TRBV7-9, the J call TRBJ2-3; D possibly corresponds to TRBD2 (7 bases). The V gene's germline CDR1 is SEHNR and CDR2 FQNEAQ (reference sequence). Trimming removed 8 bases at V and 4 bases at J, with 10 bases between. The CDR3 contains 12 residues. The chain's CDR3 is CASGGGPDTQYF. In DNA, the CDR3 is TGTGCCAGCGGGGGGGGCCCAGATACGCAGTATTTT.

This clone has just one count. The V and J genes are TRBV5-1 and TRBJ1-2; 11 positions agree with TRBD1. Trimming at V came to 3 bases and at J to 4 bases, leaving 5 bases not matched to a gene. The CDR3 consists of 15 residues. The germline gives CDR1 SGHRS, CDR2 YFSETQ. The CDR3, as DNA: TGCGCCAGCAGCTCTACTGGACAGGGGGCCTATGGCTACACCTTC. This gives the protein CASSSTGQGAYGYTF.

The CDR3 region is CAWRSPKRGGTGELFF. Written as DNA, the CDR3 is TGTGCCTGGAGGTCCCCTAAGCGGGGGGGGACCGGGGAGCTGTTTTTT. This chain connects TRBV30 to TRBJ2-2; 10 bases line up with TRBD2. The germline CDR1 and CDR2 sequences are GTSNPN and SVGIG (reference sequence). The CDR3 is made up of 16 amino acids. With V trimmed by 3 bases and J by 5 bases, 9 bases remained unmatched.

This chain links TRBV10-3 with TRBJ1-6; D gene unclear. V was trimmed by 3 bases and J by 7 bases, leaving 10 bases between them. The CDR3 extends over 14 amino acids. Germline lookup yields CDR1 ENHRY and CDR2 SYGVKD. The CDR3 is CAISEEGKNSPLHF. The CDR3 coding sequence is TGTGCCATCAGTGAAGAGGGAAAAAATTCACCCCTCCACTTT.

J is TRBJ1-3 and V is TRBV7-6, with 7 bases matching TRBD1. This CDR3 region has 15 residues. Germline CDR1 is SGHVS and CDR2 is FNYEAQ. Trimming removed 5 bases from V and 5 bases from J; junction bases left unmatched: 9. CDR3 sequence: CASSRTGQNRNTIYF. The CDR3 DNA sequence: TGTGCCAGCAGCCGAACGGGACAGAACAGAAACACCATATATTTT.

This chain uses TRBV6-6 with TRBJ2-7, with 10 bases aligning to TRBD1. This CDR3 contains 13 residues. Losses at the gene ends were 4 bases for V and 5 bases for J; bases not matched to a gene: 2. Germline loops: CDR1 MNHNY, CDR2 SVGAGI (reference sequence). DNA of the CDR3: TGTGCCAGCAGTTTCGGACAGGGGGACGAGCAGTACTTC. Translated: CASSFGQGDEQYF.

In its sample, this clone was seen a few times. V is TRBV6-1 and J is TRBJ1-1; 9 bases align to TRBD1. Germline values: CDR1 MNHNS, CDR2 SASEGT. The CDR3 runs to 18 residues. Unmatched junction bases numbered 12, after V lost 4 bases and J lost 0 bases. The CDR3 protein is CASSGGQGRILLNTEAFF. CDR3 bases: TGTGCCAGCAGTGGAGGACAGGGGAGGATCCTTTTGAACACTGAAGCTTTCTTT.

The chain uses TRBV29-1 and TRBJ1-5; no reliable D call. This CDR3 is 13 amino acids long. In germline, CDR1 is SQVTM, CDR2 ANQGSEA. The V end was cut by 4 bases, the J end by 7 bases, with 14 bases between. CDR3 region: CSVGEANNQPQHF. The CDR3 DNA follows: TGCAGCGTTGGAGAAGCCAACAACCAGCCCCAGCATTTT.

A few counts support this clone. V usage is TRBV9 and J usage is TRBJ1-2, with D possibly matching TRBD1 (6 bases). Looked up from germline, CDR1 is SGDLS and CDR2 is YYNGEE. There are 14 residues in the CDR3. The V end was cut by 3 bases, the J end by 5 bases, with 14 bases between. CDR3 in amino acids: CASSAQTQGYGYTF. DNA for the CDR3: TGTGCCAGCAGCGCCCAGACCCAGGGGTATGGCTACACCTTC.

CDR3 in DNA: TGTGCCAGCAGTGTACGGGGGGGGAACAACAATGAGCAGTTCTTC. Translating it yields CASSVRGGNNNEQFF. The chain recombines TRBV6-4 with TRBJ2-1; 8 bases line up with TRBD2. Germline V gene data show CDR1 as MRHNA and CDR2 as SNTAGT. This CDR3 spans 15 amino acids. V shed 4 bases, J shed 5 bases, and the junction held 7 bases outside the gene matches.

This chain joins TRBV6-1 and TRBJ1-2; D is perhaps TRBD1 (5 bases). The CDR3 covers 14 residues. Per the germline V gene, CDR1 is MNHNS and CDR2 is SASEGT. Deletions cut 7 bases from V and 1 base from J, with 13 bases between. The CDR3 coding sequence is TGTGCCAGCATGGGGGAGACCTTTAACTATGGCTACACCTTC. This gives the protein CASMGETFNYGYTF.

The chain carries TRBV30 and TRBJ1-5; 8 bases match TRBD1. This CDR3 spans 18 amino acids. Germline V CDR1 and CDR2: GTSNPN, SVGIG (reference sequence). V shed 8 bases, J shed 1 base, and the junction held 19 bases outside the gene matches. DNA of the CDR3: TGTGCCGGGCCTCTAAACACAGGGGGGAATGTAAGCAATCAGCCCCAGCATTTT. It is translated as CAGPLNTGGNVSNQPQHF.